This TCR beta chain was recorded in a study of T cells expressing NK-cell markers. Study context: It was from sorted CD3+CD56+NKG2C+, CD3+CD56+NKG2C- and CD3+CD56-NKG2C+ T cells that TCR beta repertoires came. Seven of the eight sequenced donors were classified as HCMV-seropositive, and one was classified as seronegative.

TCRdb re-called the 5' RACE reads; every CDR3 protein appears as one record, without DNA. The sample table sets out about 460,000 distinct CDR3 sequences. Germline CDR1 is SGHRS and CDR2 is YFSETQ. The CDR3 length is 15 residues. This TCR was recovered from a woman aged 50 to 60 in good health. The chain joins TRBV5-1 to TRBJ2-5; TCRdb returns TRBD1, unconfirmable since there is no DNA. What was sequenced was blood T cells: a sorted CD56 or NKG2C T cell subset, CD4+ or CD8+ T cells, or bulk PBMC T cells (not recorded which). The CDR3 protein is CASSLGPYREETQYF.